A selection of T cell receptor beta chains follows, all from one sample in a study of spatial heterogeneity in lung cancer. MiXCR, applied by TCRdb to the 5' RACE reads, yields one record per CDR3 protein. The sample carries about 22,000 distinct CDR3 sequences, roughly 4.6% recorded once. This sample comprised PBMCs, obtained at surgery. The receptors originated from a male donor with early-stage non-small cell lung cancer. Each CDR3 is given with its conserved first and last residue. Each record gives: clone size, J gene, V gene, D gene, CDR3 DNA, CDR3 protein. D genes are given only for firm matches. Clone size, where shown, is once, few, many, or a class for clones that have expanded.

many TRBJ1-1 TRBV2 . TGTGCCAGCAGGATGGGACCGAGCACTGAAGCTTTCTTT CASRMGPSTEAFF
many TRBJ1-3 TRBV7-9 . TGTGCCAGCAGCCTACGATCGGACTCCTCTGGAAACACCATATATTTT CASSLRSDSSGNTIYF
many TRBJ2-7 TRBV7-2 . TGTGCCAGCAGCTTGGGGTCAGGAGCGGAGCAGTACTTC CASSLGSGAEQYF
many TRBJ1-3 TRBV18 . TGTGCCAGCTCATTCAGGACAGGAAACACCATATATTTT CASSFRTGNTIYF
. TRBJ2-7 TRBV20-1 TRBD1 TGCAGTGCCGAGCCGGGACAGGGCTCCTACGAGCAGTACTTC CSAEPGQGSYEQYF
many TRBJ1-4 TRBV3-1 . TGTGCCAGCAGCCAACAAGGGGGAAGCTGGGAAAAACTGTTTTTT CASSQQGGSWEKLFF
many TRBJ1-6 TRBV27 TRBD1 TGTGCCAGCAGACCACAGGGGGCCATAAGCGTCTCCTATAATTCACCCCTCCACTTT CASRPQGAISVSYNSPLHF
. TRBJ2-5 TRBV7-9 TRBD1 TGTGCCAGCAGCGTGACCGGGACAGGGGGCCAGGAGACCCAGTACTTC CASSVTGTGGQETQYF
many TRBJ2-7 TRBV3-1 TRBD1 TGTGCCAGCAGCCAATTCCAGCGCCCGGGACAGGGGTACGAGCAGTACTTC CASSQFQRPGQGYEQYF
medium-sized TRBJ2-7 TRBV20-1 TRBD2 TGCAGTGCTAGAAATGGCGAGCGGGAGCTGCTCGAGCAGTACTTC CSARNGERELLEQYF
many TRBJ1-5 TRBV18 TRBD1 TGTGCCAGCTCCCAGGACAGGCTAGTCCAGCCCCAGCATTTT CASSQDRLVQPQHF
few TRBJ2-7 TRBV18 . TGTGCCAGCTCACCACCTACCAAGGGCGGGTACGAGCAGTACTTC CASSPPTKGGYEQYF
few TRBJ2-7 TRBV11-2 . TGTGCCAGCAGCTTGAGCTCCTACGAGCAGTACTTC CASSLSSYEQYF
many TRBJ2-3 TRBV7-9 TRBD2 TGTGCCAGCAGCCCCGTAGCGGGTGGCACAGATACGCAGTATTTT CASSPVAGGTDTQYF
few TRBJ2-5 TRBV5-8 . TGTGCCAGCAGCTATCGGGAGACCCAGTACTTC CASSYRETQYF
many TRBJ1-2 TRBV20-1 . TGCAGTGCTAGGACAGATCGAGGCTACACCTTC CSARTDRGYTF
medium-sized TRBJ2-3 TRBV6-2/TRBV6-3 . TGTGCCAGCCGCCGTCTTGGGGGTGACACAGATACGCAGTATTTT CASRRLGGDTDTQYF
many TRBJ1-1 TRBV3-1 . TGTGCCAGCAGCCAAGTGGTGACCAGCGGGCTGAACACTGAAGCTTTCTTT CASSQVVTSGLNTEAFF
many TRBJ2-5 TRBV19 . TGTGCCAGTAGTAACCCTCCCAGGGGCGAGACCCAGTACTTC CASSNPPRGETQYF
many TRBJ2-1 TRBV4-2 . TGTGCCAGCAGCCGACCCGATGAGCAGTTCTTC CASSRPDEQFF
many TRBJ1-1 TRBV28 . TGTGCCAGCAGTTTTGGGAGGGTGGGCACTGAAGCTTTCTTT CASSFGRVGTEAFF
many TRBJ1-1 TRBV13 . TGTGCCAGCAGTCCGGGGACTCGAACTGAAGCTTTCTTT CASSPGTRTEAFF
. TRBJ2-3 TRBV5-4 . TGTGCCAGCAGCTTGAAGCTACAGGGTAGTACAGATACGCAGTATTTT CASSLKLQGSTDTQYF
many TRBJ2-7 TRBV7-3 TRBD2 TGTGCCAGCAGCCCTGGGGTAGCGGGGCTTTGGGAGCAGTACTTC CASSPGVAGLWEQYF
many TRBJ2-4 TRBV7-9 TRBD1 TGTGCCAGCAGCTTAGGGACAGGGGGGATAGAAGGAAACATTCAGTACTTC CASSLGTGGIEGNIQYF
many TRBJ1-5 TRBV4-2 . TGTGCCAGCAGCCAAGCGGGTTCGGTTCAGCCCCAGCATTTT CASSQAGSVQPQHF
. TRBJ1-2 TRBV7-6 . TGTGCCAGCAGGGGCAATGGCTACACCTTC CASRGNGYTF
medium-sized TRBJ1-1 TRBV11-2 . TGTGCCAGCAGCTCTCCAACCGGGGGAGCTTTCTTT CASSSPTGGAFF
. TRBJ2-5 TRBV7-7 . TGTGCTAGCAGCCCTAACGCGGGGCTAGCCGGTGAGACCCAGTACTTC CASSPNAGLAGETQYF
many TRBJ1-5 TRBV6-1 . TGTGCCAGCAGTGAATTGCGGAATCAGCCCCAGCATTTT CASSELRNQPQHF
many TRBJ1-2 TRBV6-5 . TGTGCCAGCTGGGACTATGGCTACACCTTC CASWDYGYTF
few TRBJ1-5 TRBV6-2/TRBV6-3 . TGTGCCAGCACCCCACCCAGGAGGCAGATCGGCCTTCAGCCCCAGCATTTT CASTPPRRQIGLQPQHF
medium-sized TRBJ1-1 TRBV12-3/TRBV12-4 . TGTGCCAGCAGTGTGGGCACTGAAGCTTTCTTT CASSVGTEAFF
many TRBJ1-6 TRBV6-5 . TGTGCCAGCAGTTACTCCCGACAGGCAGATTCACCCCTCCACTTT CASSYSRQADSPLHF
few TRBJ2-1 TRBV6-1 . TGTGCCAGCAGTGAAGACCCCTTGGTTCTTAATGAGCAGTTCTTC CASSEDPLVLNEQFF
many TRBJ2-3 TRBV20-1 TRBD2 TGCAGTGCTAGAGATCTCACTAGCGGGAGAACAGATACGCAGTATTTT CSARDLTSGRTDTQYF
many TRBJ2-1 TRBV7-9 . TGTGCCAGCACCCAGCTCGGTTATGAGCAGTTCTTC CASTQLGYEQFF
many TRBJ1-1 TRBV7-2 . TGTGCCAGCAGCGTAACAGGGACTGAAGCTTTCTTT CASSVTGTEAFF
few TRBJ2-5 TRBV7-9 TRBD1 TGTGCCAGCAGCAGACGGGACAGGGGGCAAGAGACCCAGTACTTC CASSRRDRGQETQYF
many TRBJ2-2 TRBV12-3/TRBV12-4 . TGTGCCAGCAATTTCGGATTCACCGGGGAGCTGTTTTTT CASNFGFTGELFF